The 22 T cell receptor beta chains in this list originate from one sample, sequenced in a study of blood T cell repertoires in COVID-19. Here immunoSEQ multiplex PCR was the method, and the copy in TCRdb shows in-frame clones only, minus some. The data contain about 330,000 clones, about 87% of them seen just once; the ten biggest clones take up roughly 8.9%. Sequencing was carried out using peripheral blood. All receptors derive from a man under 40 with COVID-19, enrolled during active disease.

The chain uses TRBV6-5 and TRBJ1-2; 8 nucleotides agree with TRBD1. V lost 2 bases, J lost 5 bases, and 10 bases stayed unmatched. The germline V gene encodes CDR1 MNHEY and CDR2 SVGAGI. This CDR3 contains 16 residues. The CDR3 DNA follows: TGTGCCAGCAGTTACCCCCGGGCAGGGGGCATTTATGGCTACACCTTC. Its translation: CASSYPRAGGIYGYTF.

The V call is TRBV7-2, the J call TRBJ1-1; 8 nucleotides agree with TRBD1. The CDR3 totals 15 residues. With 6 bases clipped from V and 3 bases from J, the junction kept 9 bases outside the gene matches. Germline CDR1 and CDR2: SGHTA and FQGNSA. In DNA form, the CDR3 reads TGTGCCAGCAGGCGCTTCCAGGGGGCCGACACTGAAGCTTTCTTT. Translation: CASRRFQGADTEAFF.

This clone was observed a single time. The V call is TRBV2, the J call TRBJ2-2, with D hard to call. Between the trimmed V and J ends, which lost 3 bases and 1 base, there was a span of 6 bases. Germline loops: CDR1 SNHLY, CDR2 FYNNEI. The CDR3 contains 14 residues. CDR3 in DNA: TGTGCCAGCAGTGACAGGTTGAACACCGGGGAGCTGTTTTTT. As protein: CASSDRLNTGELFF.

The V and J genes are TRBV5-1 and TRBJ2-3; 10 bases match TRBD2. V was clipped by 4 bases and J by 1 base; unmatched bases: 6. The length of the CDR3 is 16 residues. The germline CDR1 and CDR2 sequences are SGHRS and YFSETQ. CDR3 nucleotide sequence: TGCGCCAGCAGCCGCCAAAGCGGGAGGGGCACAGATACGCAGTATTTT. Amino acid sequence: CASSRQSGRGTDTQYF.

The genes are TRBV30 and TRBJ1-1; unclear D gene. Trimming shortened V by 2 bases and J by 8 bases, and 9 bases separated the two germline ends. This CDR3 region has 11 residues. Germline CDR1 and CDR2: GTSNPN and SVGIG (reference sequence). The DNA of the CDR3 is TGTGCCTGGAGTCAGATGAAAGAAGCTTTCTTT. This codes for CAWSQMKEAFF.

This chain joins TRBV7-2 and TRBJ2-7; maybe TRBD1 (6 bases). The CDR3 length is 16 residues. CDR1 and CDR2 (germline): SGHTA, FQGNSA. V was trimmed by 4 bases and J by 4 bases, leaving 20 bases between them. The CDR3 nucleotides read TGTGCCAGCAGCTCAGTCGGACAGACTTCAAATTACGAGCAGTACTTC. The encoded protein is CASSSVGQTSNYEQYF.

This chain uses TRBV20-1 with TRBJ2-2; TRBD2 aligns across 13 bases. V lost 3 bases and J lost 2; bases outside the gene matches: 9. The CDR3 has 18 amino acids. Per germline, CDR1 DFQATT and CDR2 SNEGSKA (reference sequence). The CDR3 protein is CSASGSGTSGENTGELFF. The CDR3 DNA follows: TGCAGTGCTAGTGGATCCGGGACTAGCGGGGAAAACACCGGGGAGCTGTTTTTT.

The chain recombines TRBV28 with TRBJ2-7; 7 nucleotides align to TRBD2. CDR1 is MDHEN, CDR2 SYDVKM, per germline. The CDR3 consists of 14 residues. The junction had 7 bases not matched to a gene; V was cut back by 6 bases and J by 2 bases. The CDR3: CASSPEREPYEQYF. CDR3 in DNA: TGTGCCAGCAGCCCTGAGCGGGAACCCTACGAGCAGTACTTC.

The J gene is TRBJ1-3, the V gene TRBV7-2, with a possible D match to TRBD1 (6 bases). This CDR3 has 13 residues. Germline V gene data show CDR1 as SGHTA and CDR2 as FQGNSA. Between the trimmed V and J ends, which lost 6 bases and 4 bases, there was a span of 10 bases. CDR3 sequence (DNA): TGTGCCAGCAGTGACAGGACGGGAAACACCATATATTTT. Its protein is CASSDRTGNTIYF.

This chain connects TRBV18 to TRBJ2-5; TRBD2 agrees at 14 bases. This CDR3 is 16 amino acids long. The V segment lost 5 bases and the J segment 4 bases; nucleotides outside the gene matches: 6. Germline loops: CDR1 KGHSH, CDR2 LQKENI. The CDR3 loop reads CASSGQGLAGAETQYF. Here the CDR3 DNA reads TGTGCCAGCTCAGGGCAGGGACTAGCGGGAGCAGAGACCCAGTACTTC.

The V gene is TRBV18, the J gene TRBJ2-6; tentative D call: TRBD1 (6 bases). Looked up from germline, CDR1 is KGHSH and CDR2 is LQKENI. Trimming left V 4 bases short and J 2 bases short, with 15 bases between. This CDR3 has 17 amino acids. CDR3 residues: CASSLARGDPGANVLTF. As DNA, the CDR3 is TGTGCCAGCTCACTAGCCAGGGGTGATCCTGGGGCCAACGTCCTGACTTTC.

CDR3 region: CATSREGTAFSYGYTF. Here the CDR3 DNA reads TGTGCCACCAGCAGAGAAGGGACAGCCTTCTCCTATGGCTACACCTTC. The chain employs TRBV15 and TRBJ1-2; 7 bases align to TRBD1. With 0 bases clipped from V and 4 bases from J, the junction kept 8 bases outside the gene matches. Germline values: CDR1 LNHNV, CDR2 YYDKDF (reference sequence). This CDR3 contains 16 residues.

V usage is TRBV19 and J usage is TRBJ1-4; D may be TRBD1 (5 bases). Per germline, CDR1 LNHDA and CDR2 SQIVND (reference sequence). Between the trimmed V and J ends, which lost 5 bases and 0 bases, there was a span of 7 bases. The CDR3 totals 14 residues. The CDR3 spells CASSGGATNEKLFF. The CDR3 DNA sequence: TGTGCCAGTAGTGGAGGGGCAACTAATGAAAAACTGTTTTTT. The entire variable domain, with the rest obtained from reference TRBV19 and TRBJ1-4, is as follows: DGGITQSPKYLFRKEGQNVTLSCEQNLNHDAMYWYRQDPGQGLRLIYYSQIVNDFQKGDIAEGYSVSREKKESFPLTVTSAQKNPTAFYLCASSGGATNEKLFFGSGTQLSVL.

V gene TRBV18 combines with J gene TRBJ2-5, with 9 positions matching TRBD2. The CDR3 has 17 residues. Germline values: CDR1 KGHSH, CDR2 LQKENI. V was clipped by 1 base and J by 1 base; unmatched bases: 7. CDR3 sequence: CASSPRTWRGGQETQYF. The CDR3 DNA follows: TGTGCCAGCTCACCACGCACCTGGCGGGGGGGCCAAGAGACCCAGTACTTC.

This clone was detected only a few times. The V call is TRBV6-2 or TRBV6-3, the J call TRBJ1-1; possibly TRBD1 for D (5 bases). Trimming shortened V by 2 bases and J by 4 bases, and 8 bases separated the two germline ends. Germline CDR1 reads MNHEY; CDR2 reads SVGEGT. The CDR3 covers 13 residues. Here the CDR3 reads CASSYDRGTEAFF. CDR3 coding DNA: TGTGCCAGCAGTTACGATAGGGGCACTGAAGCTTTCTTT.

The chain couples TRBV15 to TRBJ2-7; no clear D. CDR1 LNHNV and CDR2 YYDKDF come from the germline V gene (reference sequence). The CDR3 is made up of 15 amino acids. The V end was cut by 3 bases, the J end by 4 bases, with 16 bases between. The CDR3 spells CATSSPLTAVYEQYF. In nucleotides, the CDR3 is TGTGCCACCAGCAGCCCCCTCACCGCGGTTTACGAGCAGTACTTC.

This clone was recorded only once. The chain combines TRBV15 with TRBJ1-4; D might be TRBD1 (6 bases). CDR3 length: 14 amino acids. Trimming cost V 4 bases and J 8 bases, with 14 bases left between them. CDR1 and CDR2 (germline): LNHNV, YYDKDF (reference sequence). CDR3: CATSNNAGTEKLFF. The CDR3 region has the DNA TGTGCCACCAGCAACAATGCCGGGACAGAAAAACTGTTTTTT.

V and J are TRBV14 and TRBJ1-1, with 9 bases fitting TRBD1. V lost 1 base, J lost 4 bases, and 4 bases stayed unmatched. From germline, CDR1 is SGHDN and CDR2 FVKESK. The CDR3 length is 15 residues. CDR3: CASSQVGTGTTEAFF. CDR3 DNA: TGTGCCAGCAGCCAAGTCGGGACAGGGACCACTGAAGCTTTCTTT.

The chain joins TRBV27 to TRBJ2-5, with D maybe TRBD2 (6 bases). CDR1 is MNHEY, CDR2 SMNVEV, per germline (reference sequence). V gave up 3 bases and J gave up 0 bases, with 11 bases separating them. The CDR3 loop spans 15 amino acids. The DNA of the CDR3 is TGTGCCAGCAGTTTTACGGGAGCGAACCAAGAGACCCAGTACTTC. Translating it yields CASSFTGANQETQYF.

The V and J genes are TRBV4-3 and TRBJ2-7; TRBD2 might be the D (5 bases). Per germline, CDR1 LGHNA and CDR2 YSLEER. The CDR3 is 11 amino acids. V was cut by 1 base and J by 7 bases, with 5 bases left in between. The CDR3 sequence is CASSQGREQYF. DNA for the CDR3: TGCGCCAGCAGCCAAGGGAGGGAGCAGTACTTC.

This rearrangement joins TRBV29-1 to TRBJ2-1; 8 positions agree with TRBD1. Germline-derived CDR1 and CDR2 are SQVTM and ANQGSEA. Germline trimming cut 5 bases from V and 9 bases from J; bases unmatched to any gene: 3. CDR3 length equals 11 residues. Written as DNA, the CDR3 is TGCAGCGTTTCCGACAGGGGTGAGCAGTTCTTC. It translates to CSVSDRGEQFF.

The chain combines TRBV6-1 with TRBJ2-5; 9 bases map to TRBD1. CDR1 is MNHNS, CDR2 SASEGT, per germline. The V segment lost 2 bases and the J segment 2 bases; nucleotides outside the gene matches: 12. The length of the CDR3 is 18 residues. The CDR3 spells CASSERGFDRGFQETQYF. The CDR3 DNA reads TGTGCCAGCAGTGAACGCGGATTTGACAGGGGGTTTCAAGAGACCCAGTACTTC.